Listed here is a single T cell receptor (beta chain). This specimen belongs to a study of CD8 T cells in Susac syndrome. Random-hexamer reverse transcription was applied to about 0.45 to 1 ug RNA. In TCRdb, the immunoSEQ multiplex PCR reads were re-called with MiXCR into one record per CDR3 protein. The sample contains roughly 200,000 distinct CDR3 sequences, roughly 96% of which appear only once. CD8+ and CD4+ T cells from blood underwent TCR beta sequencing. Controls were healthy donors chosen to match patients in age and sex. CDR3 length: 14 residues. Germline CDR1 reads SEHNR; CDR2 reads FQNEAQ (reference sequence). With V trimmed by 3 bases and J by 3 bases, 4 bases remained unmatched.

Sequencing was performed on CD4+ T cells from PBMCs. The sequence was obtained from a human donor in good health. V is TRBV7-9 and J is TRBJ2-5; 7 bases align to TRBD1. The CDR3 nucleotides read TGTGCCAGCAGCTTCGGGACAGCAAAAGAGACCCAGTACTTC. As protein: CASSFGTAKETQYF. Full variable domain (remainder filled in from reference TRBV7-9 and TRBJ2-5): DTGVSQNPRHKITKRGQNVTFRCDPISEHNRLYWYRQTLGQGPEFLTYFQNEAQLEKSRLLSDRFSAERPKGSFSTLEIQRTEQGDSAMYLCASSFGTAKETQYFGPGTRLLVL.